The clone carrying this T cell receptor (beta chain) was detected many times. The antigen is undetermined. Clinical Activity Scores of at least 3, NOSPECS grades of at least 4 and durations under 3 months characterized ophthalmopathy patients. Each diagnosis was grounded in clinical symptoms, serum thyroxine and TRAb, thyroid ultrasound, and orbital computed tomography. Researchers took RNA transcripts and amplified the TCR beta CDR3 regions from them. When the TCR CDR3 underwent first-round RT-PCR, the HTBI primer set was used. TCRdb recomputed calls from the multiplex PCR reads with MiXCR, one row per CDR3 protein. The sample records 550,000 to 700,000 distinct CDR3 sequences, roughly 15% being singletons. This sample was taken from a study of T cells in Graves' hyperthyroidism and ophthalmopathy. Whole-study results and caveats: For ophthalmopathy, model prediction preceded onset by a median approximately 6 months.

Per the germline V gene, CDR1 is MDHEN and CDR2 is SYDVKM. This CDR3 comprises 11 residues. The material sequenced was blood. This TCR was recovered from a middle-aged woman with Graves' ophthalmopathy. This rearrangement joins TRBV28 to TRBJ2-7, with 9 bases identical to TRBD1. CDR3 nucleotide sequence: TGTGTCACCGGGACAGGGATTGAGCAGTACTTC. As protein: CVTGTGIEQYF.